Following are 26 T cell receptor beta chains from one sample sequenced in a study of T-cell memory formation after mild COVID-19. TCRdb re-analysed the 5' RACE reads in MiXCR, keeping a single row per CDR3 protein. This sample carries almost 350,000 distinct CDR3 sequences, 20% to 25% of them seen once, and the ten largest clones take around 23%. Sample: PBMCs or a T cell subset sorted from them (not recorded which). Receptors originate from a man between 18 and 35 years old who had mild COVID-19 (a few samples of this study predate the infection). Cell type and time point are not known.

This clonotype was seen a handful of times. This chain uses TRBV4-2 with TRBJ2-5, with 10 bases lining up with TRBD1. The length of the CDR3 is 19 residues. Trimming took 0 bases from V and 5 from J; bases not matched to a gene: 15. Per the germline V gene, CDR1 is LGHNA and CDR2 is YNFKEQ. CDR3 DNA sequence: TGTGCCAGCAGCCAAGAAGGGCGCGGGGGACAGGGGTTGTTTGAGACCCAGTACTTC. It specifies CASSQEGRGGQGLFETQYF.

This clonotype was seen a few times. The V gene is TRBV3-1, the J gene TRBJ1-5; D unclear. Trimming removed 4 bases at V and 0 bases at J, with 10 bases between. The CDR3 is 15 amino acids. Germline values: CDR1 LGHDT, CDR2 YNNKEL (reference sequence). The CDR3 DNA follows: TGTGCCAGCAGCCTCAGTTCGAATAGCAATCAGCCCCAGCATTTT. Amino acids: CASSLSSNSNQPQHF.

As regards this clonotype: At one end, the junction sequence differs from germline, possibly due to a read error. The chain joins TRBV5-1 to TRBJ2-1; D is unclear. This CDR3 is 16 amino acids long. Germline assignment: CDR1 SGHRS and CDR2 YFSETQ. CDR3 amino acids: CASCLYGGSSYNEQFF. In DNA, the CDR3 is TGCGCCAGCTGCTTGTATGGCGGAAGCTCCTACAATGAGCAGTTCTTC. Full variable domain (rest looked up from reference TRBV5-1 and TRBJ2-1): KAGVTQTPRYLIKTRGQQVTLSCSPISGHRSVSWYQQTPGQGLQFLFEYFSETQRNKGNFPGRFSGRQFSNSRSEMNVSTLELGDSALYLCASCLYGGSSYNEQFFGPGTRLTVL.

This clonotype was observed a few times. The chain links TRBV7-9 to TRBJ2-7; either TRBD1 or TRBD2 may fit D (6 bases each). V was clipped by 5 bases and J by 3 bases, with 17 bases between them. The CDR3 is 15 amino acids. Germline CDR1 is SEHNR and CDR2 is FQNEAQ (reference sequence). CDR3 in DNA: TGTGCCAGCAGCCAGGACTCCGGGGGCATCTACGAGCAGTACGTC. Translation: CASSQDSGGIYEQYV.

This chain joins TRBV20-1 and TRBJ2-3; D call uncertain. The germline V and J ends were trimmed by 6 bases and 0 bases, with 16 bases remaining between them. There are 15 residues in the CDR3. CDR1 and CDR2 (germline): DFQATT, SNEGSKA (reference sequence). CDR3 nucleotide sequence: TGCAGTGCACCCGGACCCAGGCTCAGCACAGATACGCAGTATTTT. Translated, it gives CSAPGPRLSTDTQYF.

The chain carries TRBV24-1 and TRBJ2-2; no clear D gene. There are 13 residues in the CDR3. CDR1 is KGHDR and CDR2 is SFDVKD in the germline V gene. V was shortened by 6 bases and J by 2 bases, with 6 bases between the two germline ends. The CDR3, as DNA: TGTGCCACCAGTAAACCCAACACCGGGGAGCTGTTTTTT. This sequence encodes CATSKPNTGELFF.

V usage is TRBV11-3 and J usage is TRBJ1-1, with no clear D. The CDR3 extends over 13 amino acids. V dropped 3 bases and J dropped 3 bases, with 8 bases sitting between them. Germline V gene data show CDR1 as SGHNT and CDR2 as YENEEA. As DNA, the CDR3 is TGTGCCAGCAGCTTGAGGACCTACACTGAAGCTTTCTTT. Encoded protein: CASSLRTYTEAFF.

This chain uses TRBV29-1 with TRBJ1-2; weak D call: TRBD1 (5 bases). Trimming took off 4 bases at V and 3 bases at J, with 12 bases between the two ends. The CDR3 has 13 residues. In germline, CDR1 is SQVTM, CDR2 ANQGSEA. The CDR3 region has the DNA TGCAGCGTTGGGAAGGGGACCGACTATGGCTACACCTTC. Amino acid sequence: CSVGKGTDYGYTF.

This clonotype was seen many times. The chain uses TRBV4-2 and TRBJ2-3; D call uncertain. The CDR3 extends over 15 amino acids. CDR1 LGHNA and CDR2 YNFKEQ come from the germline V gene. V was trimmed by 0 bases and J by 4 bases, leaving 11 bases between them. For the CDR3, the DNA is TGTGCCAGCAGCCAAGACCCACCCATTCCAGATACGCAGTATTTT. It translates to CASSQDPPIPDTQYF.

This sequence joins TRBV20-1 and TRBJ1-2; a weak D match, TRBD1 (5 bases). Trimming removed 6 bases at V and 5 bases at J, with 13 bases between. The CDR3 is made up of 12 amino acids. Germline CDR1 DFQATT, CDR2 SNEGSKA (reference sequence). As DNA, the CDR3 is TGCAGTGCCCCACGACAGTCGTATGGCTACACCTTC. It yields the protein CSAPRQSYGYTF.

The rearrangement joins TRBV5-1 to TRBJ1-1; 7 nucleotides align to TRBD1. V shed 10 bases and J 0 bases; nucleotides not matched to a gene: 9. The germline V gene encodes CDR1 SGHRS and CDR2 YFSETQ. The CDR3 has 14 residues. The CDR3 here is CAPSRGQVNTEAFF. The CDR3 DNA is TGCGCCCCAAGTCGAGGACAGGTGAACACTGAAGCTTTCTTT.

This clonotype was seen more than once but under ten times. The chain links TRBV28 to TRBJ2-5; TRBD1 aligns across 7 bases. Germline loops: CDR1 MDHEN, CDR2 SYDVKM. This CDR3 spans 14 amino acids. V lost 6 bases to trimming and J lost 2 bases; unmatched junction nucleotides: 6. In DNA form, the CDR3 reads TGTGCCAGCAGGGTAGGGGGCTCGCAAGAGACCCAGTACTTC. This sequence encodes CASRVGGSQETQYF.

This clonotype has ten or more counts. The rearrangement uses TRBV7-9 and TRBJ1-1, with TRBD1 as a possible D gene (6 bases). This CDR3 comprises 14 residues. CDR1 and CDR2 from the germline V gene are SEHNR and FQNEAQ (reference sequence). The V end was cut by 4 bases, the J end by 5 bases, with 14 bases between. CDR3 in DNA: TGTGCCAGCAGCTGGTGGACAGCGGAAACTGAAGCTTTCTTT. Its translation is CASSWWTAETEAFF.

The chain employs TRBV2 and TRBJ1-2; TRBD1 is a possible D gene (6 bases). This CDR3 has 15 amino acids. V lost 6 bases and J lost 4, with 18 bases in between. Looked up from germline, CDR1 is SNHLY and CDR2 is FYNNEI. The CDR3 coding sequence is TGTGCCAGCAGCGGTAGGGGGACCGCTTCCTATGGCTACACCTTC. Protein product: CASSGRGTASYGYTF.

This clonotype was found a few times. The V gene is TRBV10-1, the J gene TRBJ2-7; D is perhaps TRBD1 or TRBD2 (7 bases each). There are 13 residues in the CDR3. Trimming removed 6 bases from V and 5 bases from J, with 14 bases in between. The V gene's germline CDR1 is WNHNN and CDR2 SYGVQD (reference sequence). The CDR3 spells CASSVRGGHEQYF. DNA for the CDR3: TGCGCCAGCAGCGTCAGGGGGGGCCACGAGCAGTACTTC.

This clonotype was detected many times. The chain employs TRBV6-4 and TRBJ1-2; weak D call: TRBD1 (6 bases). The CDR3 is made up of 13 amino acids. The germline V gene encodes CDR1 MRHNA and CDR2 SNTAGT. V lost 6 bases to trimming and J lost 4 bases, with 12 bases between them. The CDR3 sequence: CASSLQGSYGYTF. The CDR3 coding sequence is TGTGCCAGCAGCTTACAGGGAAGCTATGGCTACACCTTC.

This chain links TRBV20-1 with TRBJ2-3; D remains ambiguous. CDR1 is DFQATT, CDR2 SNEGSKA, per germline (reference sequence). This CDR3 contains 15 residues. With 5 bases removed from V and 0 bases from J, the gap between germline ends came to 15 bases. CDR3 sequence reads: CSARPPTTSTDTQYF. In DNA, the CDR3 is TGCAGTGCTCGACCCCCTACTACTAGCACAGATACGCAGTATTTT.

The V and J genes are TRBV15 and TRBJ2-2; tentatively, D is TRBD1 or TRBD2 (6 bases each). Per germline, CDR1 LNHNV and CDR2 YYDKDF (reference sequence). V shed 7 bases and J shed 5 bases, with 14 bases lying between them. CDR3 length equals 14 residues. CDR3 bases: TGTGCCACCACCCGGGGGCTAGCTACCGGGGAGCTGTTTTTT. This codes for CATTRGLATGELFF.

The chain links TRBV5-5 to TRBJ1-6, with 9 bases lining up with TRBD1. This CDR3 region has 14 residues. Trimming removed 4 bases from V and 14 bases from J; junction bases left unmatched: 10. Per the germline V gene, CDR1 is SGHKS and CDR2 is YYEKEE (reference sequence). The chain's CDR3 is CASSPGTGSLTLHF. The CDR3 DNA is TGTGCCAGCAGCCCCGGGACAGGGAGTCTCACCCTCCACTTT.

This chain uses TRBV5-1 with TRBJ1-1; possible D gene TRBD1, 5 bases. The CDR3 has 14 amino acids. CDR1 is SGHRS, CDR2 YFSETQ, per germline. Trimming took 2 bases from V and 4 from J, leaving 12 bases between them. CDR3 DNA: TGCGCCAGCAGCTTATTCGACGGGGGCACTGAAGCTTTCTTT. This encodes CASSLFDGGTEAFF.

This clonotype showed up just a few times. The rearrangement uses TRBV12-3 or TRBV12-4 and TRBJ2-1, with D uncertain. The CDR3 has 11 amino acids. With 6 bases removed from V and 7 bases from J, the gap between germline ends came to 7 bases. CDR3 in DNA: TGTGCCAGCAGACGGGTAAATGAGCAGTTCTTC. Encoded protein: CASRRVNEQFF.

The gene calls are TRBV19 and TRBJ2-1; D is unclear. This CDR3 spans 16 amino acids. Trimming left V 4 bases short and J 8 bases short, with 21 bases between. Germline CDR1 reads LNHDA; CDR2 reads SQIVND (reference sequence). The CDR3 DNA reads as TGTGCCAGTAGTAGGGGTCGTCAGAACCTTCCGGATGAGCAGTTCTTC. The encoded protein is CASSRGRQNLPDEQFF.

The rearrangement links TRBV28 to TRBJ1-1, with D unclear. From germline, CDR1 is MDHEN and CDR2 SYDVKM. V was trimmed by 6 bases and J by 10 bases, leaving 18 bases between them. The CDR3 runs 13 residues. Written as DNA, the CDR3 is TGTGCCAGCAGCCTCGGACGGCCCTCAGGAGCTTTCTTT. It translates to CASSLGRPSGAFF.

This clonotype appeared many times. The genes are TRBV2 and TRBJ1-1, with TRBD1 identical over 8 bases. The length of the CDR3 is 15 residues. The trim removed 3 bases at V and 0 bases at J, leaving 3 bases unmatched. CDR1 is SNHLY and CDR2 is FYNNEI in the germline V gene. The CDR3 protein is CASSDRTGLNTEAFF. CDR3 in DNA: TGTGCCAGCAGTGACCGGACAGGGCTGAACACTGAAGCTTTCTTT.

This sequence joins TRBV19 and TRBJ2-2; 9 positions agree with TRBD1. This CDR3 spans 15 amino acids. V lost 4 bases to trimming and J lost 4 bases; unmatched junction nucleotides: 4. The germline V gene encodes CDR1 LNHDA and CDR2 SQIVND (reference sequence). CDR3 loop: CASSTRQGGTGELFF. For the CDR3, the DNA is TGTGCCAGTAGTACCCGACAGGGGGGCACCGGGGAGCTGTTTTTT. Based on the CDR3 plus reference TRBV19 and TRBJ2-2, the full variable domain is DGGITQSPKYLFRKEGQNVTLSCEQNLNHDAMYWYRQDPGQGLRLIYYSQIVNDFQKGDIAEGYSVSREKKESFPLTVTSAQKNPTAFYLCASSTRQGGTGELFFGEGSRLTVL.

The gene calls are TRBV6-6 and TRBJ2-3, with unresolved D. Germline CDR1 and CDR2: MNHNY and SVGAGI (reference sequence). This CDR3 is 11 amino acids long. The V gene lost 2 bases and the J gene lost 6 bases, with 3 bases spanning the gap. The CDR3 reads CASSYVDTQYF. CDR3 sequence (DNA): TGTGCCAGCAGTTACGTGGATACGCAGTATTTT.